Sequencing of this T cell receptor beta chain was carried out in a study of cytomegalovirus exposure and HLA in healthy donors. Germline loops: CDR1 SGHVS, CDR2 FQNEAQ. Trimming removed 5 bases from V and 3 bases from J, with 9 bases in between. The CDR3 length is 13 residues. With 60 Vbeta and 13 Jbeta primers, the PCR was carried out. Profiling relied on immunoSEQ multiplex PCR, and the TCRdb table lists in-frame clones only, not all of them. The repertoire holds under 130,000 clones, roughly 15% seen once, with around 0.86% in the top ten. In regard to this clone: Its antigen remains unknown.

General observations from the study: In a later analysis, TCR beta V- and J-gene trimming was associated with a missense DCLRE1C variant. The availability of immune exposure information extended only to CMV serostatus.

The chain carries TRBV7-8 and TRBJ2-3; D might be TRBD2 (5 bases). The receptor was isolated from a female donor in good health and CMV-seronegative. The sequenced material came from PBMCs. The CDR3 sequence: CASSHGLTDTQYF. The CDR3 nucleotides read TGTGCCAGCAGCCACGGACTTACAGATACGCAGTATTTT.